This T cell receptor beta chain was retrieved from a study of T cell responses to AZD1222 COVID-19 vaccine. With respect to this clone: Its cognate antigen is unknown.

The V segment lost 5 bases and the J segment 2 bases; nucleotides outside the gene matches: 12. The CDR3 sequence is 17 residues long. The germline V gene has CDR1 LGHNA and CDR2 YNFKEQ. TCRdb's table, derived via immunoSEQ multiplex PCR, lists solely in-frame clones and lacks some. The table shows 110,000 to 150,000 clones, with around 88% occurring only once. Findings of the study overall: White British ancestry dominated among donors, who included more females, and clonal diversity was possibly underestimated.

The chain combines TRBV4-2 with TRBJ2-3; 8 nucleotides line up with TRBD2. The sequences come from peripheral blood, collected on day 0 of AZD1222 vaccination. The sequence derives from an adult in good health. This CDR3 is CASSGVNSGEHTDTQYF. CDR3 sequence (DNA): TGTGCCAGCAGCGGAGTAAATAGCGGGGAACACACAGATACGCAGTATTTT.